This section outlines one TCR beta chain sequence together with its context. Its antigen is still unknown. This entry comes from a study of radiotherapy plus CTLA-4 blockade in lung cancer. Study observations and caveats: Some TCR clones had been derived from tumors. These clones expanded in peripheral blood after radiotherapy plus ipilimumab. Reportedly, early blood T cell clone dynamics best predicted response, with interferon-beta.

The method was immunoSEQ multiplex PCR; TCRdb's version includes in-frame clones alone and lacks a portion of them. In the table there are about 48,000 clones, approximately 86% of which are singletons. CTLA-4 blockade with ipilimumab, together with focal radiation, was given to patients with chemo-refractory metastatic non-small-cell lung cancer. Germline CDR1 SNHLY, CDR2 FYNNEI. The CDR3 length is 13 residues. V lost 3 bases to trimming and J lost 7 bases, with 10 bases between them. Specimen: peripheral blood, collected from a patient treated with radiotherapy plus ipilimumab. The receptor comes from a human donor with non-small cell lung cancer that progressed on radiotherapy plus ipilimumab. Some clones in this sample may be carry-over from other donors' samples. The gene calls are TRBV2 and TRBJ2-1; D is undetermined. In DNA, the CDR3 is TGTGCCAGCAGTGAGAGTTTGTGGAATGAGCAGTTCTTC. Its translation is CASSESLWNEQFF.